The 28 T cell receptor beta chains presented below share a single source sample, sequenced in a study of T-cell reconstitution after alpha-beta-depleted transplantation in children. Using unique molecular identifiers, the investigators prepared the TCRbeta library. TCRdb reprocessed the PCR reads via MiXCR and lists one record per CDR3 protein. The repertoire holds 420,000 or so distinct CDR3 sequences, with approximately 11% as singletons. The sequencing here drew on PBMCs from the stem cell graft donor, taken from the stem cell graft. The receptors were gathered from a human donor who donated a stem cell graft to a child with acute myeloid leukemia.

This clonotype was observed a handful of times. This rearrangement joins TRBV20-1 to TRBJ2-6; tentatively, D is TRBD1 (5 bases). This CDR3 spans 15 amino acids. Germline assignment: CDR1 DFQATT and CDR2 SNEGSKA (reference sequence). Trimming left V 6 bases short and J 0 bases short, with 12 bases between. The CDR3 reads CSAFTQDSGANVLTF. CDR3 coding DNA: TGCAGTGCCTTCACACAGGACTCTGGGGCCAACGTCCTGACTTTC.

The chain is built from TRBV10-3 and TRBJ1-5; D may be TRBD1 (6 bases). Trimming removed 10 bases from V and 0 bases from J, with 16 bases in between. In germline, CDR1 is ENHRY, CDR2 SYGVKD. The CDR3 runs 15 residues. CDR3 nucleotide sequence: TGTGCCAGTGCACACAGGGAAAATAGCAATCAGCCCCAGCATTTT. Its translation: CASAHRENSNQPQHF.

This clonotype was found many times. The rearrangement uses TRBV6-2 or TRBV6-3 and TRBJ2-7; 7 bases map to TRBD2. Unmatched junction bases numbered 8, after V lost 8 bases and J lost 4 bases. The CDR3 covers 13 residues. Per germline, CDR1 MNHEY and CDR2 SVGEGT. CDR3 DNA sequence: TGTGCCAGCGGGGAGGGAGCCTGGTACGAGCAGTACGTC. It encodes CASGEGAWYEQYV.

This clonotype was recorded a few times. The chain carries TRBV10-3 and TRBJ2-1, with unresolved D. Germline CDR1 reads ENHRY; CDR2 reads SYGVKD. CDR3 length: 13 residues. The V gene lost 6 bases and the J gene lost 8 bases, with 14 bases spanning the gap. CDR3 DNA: TGTGCCATCAGCTTAGGCCGTGGGGATGAGCAGTTCTTC. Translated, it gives CAISLGRGDEQFF.

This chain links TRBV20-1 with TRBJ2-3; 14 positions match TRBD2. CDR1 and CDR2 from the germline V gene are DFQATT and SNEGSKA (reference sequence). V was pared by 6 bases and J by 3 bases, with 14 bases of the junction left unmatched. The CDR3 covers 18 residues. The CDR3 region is CSASGLAGDGGTTDTQYF. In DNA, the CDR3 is TGCAGTGCCTCGGGACTAGCGGGAGACGGGGGGACGACAGATACGCAGTATTTT.

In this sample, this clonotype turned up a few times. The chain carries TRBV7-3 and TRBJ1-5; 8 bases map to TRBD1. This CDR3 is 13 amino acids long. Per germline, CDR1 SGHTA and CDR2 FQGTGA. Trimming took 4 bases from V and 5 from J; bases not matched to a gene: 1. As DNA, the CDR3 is TGTGCCAGCAGCTCGGGACAGGATCAGCCCCAGCATTTT. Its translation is CASSSGQDQPQHF.

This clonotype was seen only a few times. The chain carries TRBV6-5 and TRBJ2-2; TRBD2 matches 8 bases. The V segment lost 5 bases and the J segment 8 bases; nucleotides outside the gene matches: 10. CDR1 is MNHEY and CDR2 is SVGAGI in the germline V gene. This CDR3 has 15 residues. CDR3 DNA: TGTGCCAGCAGTCTTAGCGGGGAAGACCTGGGGGAGCTGTTTTTT. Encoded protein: CASSLSGEDLGELFF.

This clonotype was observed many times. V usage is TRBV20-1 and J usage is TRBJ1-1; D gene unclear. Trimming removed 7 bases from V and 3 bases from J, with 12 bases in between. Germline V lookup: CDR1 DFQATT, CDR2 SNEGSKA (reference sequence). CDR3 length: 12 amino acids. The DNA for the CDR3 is TGCAGTGGGAGGATTGGTGACACTGAAGCTTTCTTT. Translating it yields CSGRIGDTEAFF.

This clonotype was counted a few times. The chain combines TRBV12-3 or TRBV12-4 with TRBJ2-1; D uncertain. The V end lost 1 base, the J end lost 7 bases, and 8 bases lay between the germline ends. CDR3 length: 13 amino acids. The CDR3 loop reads CASSLGMGNEQFF. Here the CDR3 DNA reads TGTGCCAGCAGTTTAGGGATGGGAAATGAGCAGTTCTTC.

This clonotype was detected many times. In DNA, the CDR3 is TGTGCCACCAGCAGAGTTGATAGGAGGGCTGGTAGGGCTTTCTTT. The encoded protein is CATSRVDRRAGRAFF. The V and J genes are TRBV15 and TRBJ1-1; D is unclear. There are 15 residues in the CDR3. Germline V CDR1 and CDR2: LNHNV, YYDKDF (reference sequence). Trimming removed 1 base from V and 11 bases from J, with 20 bases in between.

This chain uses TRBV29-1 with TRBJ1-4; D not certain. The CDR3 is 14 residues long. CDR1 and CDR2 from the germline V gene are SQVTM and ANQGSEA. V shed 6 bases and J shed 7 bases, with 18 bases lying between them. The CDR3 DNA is TGCAGCGTGCCCGCCGCGGGCCTGTCTGAAAAACTGTTTTTT. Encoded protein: CSVPAAGLSEKLFF.

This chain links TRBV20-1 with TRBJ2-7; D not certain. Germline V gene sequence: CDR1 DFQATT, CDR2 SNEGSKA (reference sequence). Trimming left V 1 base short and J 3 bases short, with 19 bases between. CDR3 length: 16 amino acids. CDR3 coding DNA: TGCAGTGCTAGAGGGCCACAGACACCTTCCTTCTACGAGCAGTACTTC. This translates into CSARGPQTPSFYEQYF.

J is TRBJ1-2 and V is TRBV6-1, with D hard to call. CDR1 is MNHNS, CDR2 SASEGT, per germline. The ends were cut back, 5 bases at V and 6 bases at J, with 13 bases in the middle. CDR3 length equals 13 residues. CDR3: CASSPTAKDGYTF. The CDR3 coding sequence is TGTGCCAGCAGTCCGACTGCCAAAGATGGCTACACCTTC.

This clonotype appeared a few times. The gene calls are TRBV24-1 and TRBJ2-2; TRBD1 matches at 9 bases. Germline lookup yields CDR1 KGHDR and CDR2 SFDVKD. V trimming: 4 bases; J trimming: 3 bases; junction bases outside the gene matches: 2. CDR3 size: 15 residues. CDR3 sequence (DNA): TGTGCCACCAGTGAACGGGACAGGGACACCGGGGAGCTGTTTTTT. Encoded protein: CATSERDRDTGELFF.

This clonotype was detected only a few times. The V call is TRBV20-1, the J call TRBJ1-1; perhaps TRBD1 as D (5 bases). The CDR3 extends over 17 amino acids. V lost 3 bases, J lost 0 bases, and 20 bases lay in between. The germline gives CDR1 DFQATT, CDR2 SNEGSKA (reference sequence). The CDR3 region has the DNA TGCAGTGCTAGGTCCGATCTACGGCGGGGGATGAACACTGAAGCTTTCTTT. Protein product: CSARSDLRRGMNTEAFF.

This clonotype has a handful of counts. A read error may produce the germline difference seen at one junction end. The CDR3: CASSPYRGNTGELFF. As DNA, the CDR3 is TGTGCTAGCAGCCCATACAGGGGTAATACCGGGGAGCTGTTTTTT. The chain carries TRBV7-7 and TRBJ2-2; TRBD1 agrees at 7 bases. The CDR3 totals 15 residues. Looked up from germline, CDR1 is SSHAT and CDR2 is FNYEAQ (reference sequence).

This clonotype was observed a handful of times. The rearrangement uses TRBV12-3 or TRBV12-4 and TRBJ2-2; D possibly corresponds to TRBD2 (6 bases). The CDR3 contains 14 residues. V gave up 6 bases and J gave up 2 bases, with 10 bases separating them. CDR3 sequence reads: CASRLRGNTGELFF. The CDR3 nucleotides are TGTGCCAGCAGGCTGCGGGGAAACACCGGGGAGCTGTTTTTT.

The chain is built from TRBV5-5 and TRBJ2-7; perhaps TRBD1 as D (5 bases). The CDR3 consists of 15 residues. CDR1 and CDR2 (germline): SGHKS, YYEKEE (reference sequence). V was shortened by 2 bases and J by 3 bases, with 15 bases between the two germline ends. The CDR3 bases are TGTGCCAGCAGCTTCTACGTCGACAGACTCTACGAGCAGTACTTC. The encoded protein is CASSFYVDRLYEQYF. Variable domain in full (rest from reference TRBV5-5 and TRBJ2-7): DAGVTQSPTHLIKTRGQQVTLRCSPISGHKSVSWYQQVLGQGPQFIFQYYEKEERGRGNFPDRFSARQFPNYSSELNVNALLLGDSALYLCASSFYVDRLYEQYFGPGTRLTVT.

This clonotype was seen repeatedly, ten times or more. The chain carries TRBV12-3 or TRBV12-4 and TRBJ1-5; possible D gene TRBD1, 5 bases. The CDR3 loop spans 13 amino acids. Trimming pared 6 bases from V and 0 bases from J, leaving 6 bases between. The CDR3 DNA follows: TGTGCCAGCAGGACAGATAGCAATCAGCCCCAGCATTTT. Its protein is CASRTDSNQPQHF.

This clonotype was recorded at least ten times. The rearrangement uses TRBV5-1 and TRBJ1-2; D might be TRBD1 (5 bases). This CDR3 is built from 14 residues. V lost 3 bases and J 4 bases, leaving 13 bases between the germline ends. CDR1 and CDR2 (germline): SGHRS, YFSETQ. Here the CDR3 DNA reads TGCGCCAGCAGCTCAACCGGGACCTCCTATGGCTACACCTTC. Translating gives CASSSTGTSYGYTF.

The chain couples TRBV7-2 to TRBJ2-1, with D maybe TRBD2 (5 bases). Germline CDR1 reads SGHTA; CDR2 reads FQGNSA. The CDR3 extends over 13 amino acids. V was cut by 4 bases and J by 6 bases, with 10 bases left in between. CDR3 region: CASSSGRGNEQFF. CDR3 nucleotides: TGTGCCAGCAGCTCTGGACGGGGCAATGAGCAGTTCTTC.

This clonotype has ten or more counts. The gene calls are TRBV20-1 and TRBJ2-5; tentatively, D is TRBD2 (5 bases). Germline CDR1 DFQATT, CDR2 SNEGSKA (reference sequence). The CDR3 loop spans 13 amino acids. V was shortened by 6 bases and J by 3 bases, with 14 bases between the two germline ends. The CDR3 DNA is TGCAGTGCCCTTCTAGCAGAAAAAGAGACCCAGTACTTC. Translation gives CSALLAEKETQYF.

CDR3 amino acids: CATSRDRRGGAETQYF. CDR3 DNA: TGTGCCACCAGCAGAGATCGCCGCGGGGGGGCAGAGACCCAGTACTTC. The V call is TRBV15, the J call TRBJ2-5, with 9 bases matching TRBD2. After removal of 0 bases from V and 4 bases from J, the junction contained 6 bases not matched to a gene. Germline lookup yields CDR1 LNHNV and CDR2 YYDKDF (reference sequence). The CDR3 covers 16 residues.

CDR3 in DNA: TGTGCCAGCAGCCCAGGCTCCGGAGGGACTAGCGGGATTGCGGATACGCAGTATTTT. It yields the protein CASSPGSGGTSGIADTQYF. The chain couples TRBV11-2 to TRBJ2-3; 13 bases align to TRBD2. Germline V gene lookup returns CDR1 SGHAT and CDR2 FQNNGV. The J segment lost 6 bases and the V segment lost 5 bases, leaving 17 bases of the junction unmatched. This CDR3 spans 19 amino acids.

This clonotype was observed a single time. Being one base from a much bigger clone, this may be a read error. The CDR3 reads CASSLEGVHGQFF. Written as DNA, the CDR3 is TGTGCCAGCAGCTTAGAGGGTGTTCATGGGCAGTTCTTC. The chain joins TRBV7-8 to TRBJ2-1; D gene ambiguous. V gave up 1 base and J gave up 12 bases, with 13 bases separating them. Germline lookup yields CDR1 SGHVS and CDR2 FQNEAQ. The CDR3 spans 13 residues. Combining the CDR3 with reference TRBV7-8 and TRBJ2-1 gives the whole variable domain GAGVSQSPRYKVAKRGQDVALRCDPISGHVSLFWYQQALGQGPEFLTYFQNEAQLDKSGLPSDRFFAERPEGSVSTLKIQRTQQEDSAVYLCASSLEGVHGQFFGPGTRLTVL.

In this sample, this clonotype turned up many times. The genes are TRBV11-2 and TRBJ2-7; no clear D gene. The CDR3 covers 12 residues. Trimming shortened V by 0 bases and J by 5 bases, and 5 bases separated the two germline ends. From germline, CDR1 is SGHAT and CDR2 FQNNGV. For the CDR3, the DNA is TGTGCCAGCAGCTTAGACAGAGACGAGCAGTACTTC. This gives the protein CASSLDRDEQYF.

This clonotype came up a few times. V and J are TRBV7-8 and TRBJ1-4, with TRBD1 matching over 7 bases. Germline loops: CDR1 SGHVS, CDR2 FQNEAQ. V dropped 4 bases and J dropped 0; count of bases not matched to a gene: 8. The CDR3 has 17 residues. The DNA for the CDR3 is TGTGCCAGCAGCTCCCCGAGGACAGGAACAACTAATGAAAAACTGTTTTTT. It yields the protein CASSSPRTGTTNEKLFF.

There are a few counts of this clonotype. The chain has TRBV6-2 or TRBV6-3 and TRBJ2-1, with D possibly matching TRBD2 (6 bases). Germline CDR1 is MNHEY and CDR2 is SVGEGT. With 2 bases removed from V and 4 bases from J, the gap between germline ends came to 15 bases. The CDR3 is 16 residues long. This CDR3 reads CASSYRGGAAYNEQFF. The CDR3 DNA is TGTGCCAGCAGTTACAGAGGCGGGGCAGCATACAATGAGCAGTTCTTC.